This T cell receptor (beta chain) was identified during a study of cytotoxic CD8 clonotypes in ibrutinib-treated CLL. Whole-study findings and limits: Researchers report that baseline clonality outpaced age-matched healthy donors and tracked circulating CD8+ T-cell counts.

Depth targeted 1 in 200,000 to 1 in 1 million T cells, averaging roughly 9.3x coverage per clonotype. Sequenced by immunoSEQ multiplex PCR; TCRdb stores in-frame clones only, minus some. The sample shows approximately 92,000 clones, more than 70% of them seen only once. V shed 3 bases, J shed 2 bases, and the junction held 2 bases outside the gene matches. This CDR3 is 15 amino acids long. The germline V gene encodes CDR1 MNHEY and CDR2 SMNVEV (reference sequence). As concerns this clone: Its target is unknown.

This chain uses TRBV27 with TRBJ2-1, with 9 bases that match TRBD2. The sequence was collected from a human donor with chronic lymphocytic leukemia. The specimen comprised PBMCs, sampled after 24 months of ibrutinib treatment. In DNA form, the CDR3 reads TGTGCCAGCAGTTTTAGCGGGAGAACCTACAATGAGCAGTTCTTC. Encoded protein: CASSFSGRTYNEQFF.